The clone carrying this T cell receptor (beta chain) was found many times. The antigen remains undetermined. Germline loops: CDR1 SEHNR, CDR2 FQNEAQ (reference sequence). Trimming took off 2 bases at V and 6 bases at J, with 2 bases between the two ends. This CDR3 has 12 residues. The sample comes from a study of CD8+CD57+ T cells in acquired aplastic anemia. Study background: Sorted CD4+ and CD8+ cells gave an average of approximately 3 ug of DNA. An average of roughly 10 million reads for CD4+ cells was obtained from healthy donors. Whole-study findings and limits: Patients and controls had CD8+ Simpson's diversity values that were not significantly distinct. Patients and controls were found to share approximately 31 CD8+ CDR3 sequences.

The use of genomic DNA as template underpinned the TCR beta VDJ and CDR3 profiling. TCRdb used MiXCR to reprocess the reads, holding one entry per CDR3 protein. The sample consists of about 81,000 distinct CDR3 sequences, around 42% of them appearing once. The sequence was collected from a human donor in good health, serving as a control. The sequencing sample was made of sorted CD4+, CD8+, or CD8+CD57+ T cells (not recorded which) from PBMCs. This sequence joins TRBV7-9 and TRBJ1-6; D is ambiguous. The CDR3 DNA follows: TGTGCCAGCAGCTTAAGTAATTCACCCCTCCACTTT. This encodes CASSLSNSPLHF.